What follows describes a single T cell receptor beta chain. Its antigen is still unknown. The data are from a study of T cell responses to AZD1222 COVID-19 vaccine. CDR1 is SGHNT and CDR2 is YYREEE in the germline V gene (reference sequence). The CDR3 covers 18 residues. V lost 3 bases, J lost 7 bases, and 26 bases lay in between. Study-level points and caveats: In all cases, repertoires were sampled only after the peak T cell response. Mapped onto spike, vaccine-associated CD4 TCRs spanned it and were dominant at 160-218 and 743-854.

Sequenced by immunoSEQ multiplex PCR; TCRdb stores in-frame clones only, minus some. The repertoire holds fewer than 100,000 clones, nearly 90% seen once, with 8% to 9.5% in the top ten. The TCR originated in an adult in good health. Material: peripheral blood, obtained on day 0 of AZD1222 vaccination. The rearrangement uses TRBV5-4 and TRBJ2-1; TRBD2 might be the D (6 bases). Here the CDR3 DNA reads TGTGCCAGCAGCTCCGAGGGTTCGTATAGCGGATTCTATAATGAGCAGTTCTTC. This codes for CASSSEGSYSGFYNEQFF.